Below, 30 T cell receptor beta chains from the same sample are listed, as sequenced in a study of blood T cell repertoires in COVID-19. Clones were read by immunoSEQ multiplex PCR, and TCRdb kept only the in-frame ones, dropping some. The sample gives some 220,000 clones, just over 85% of which show up once; under 4% is in the top ten. The specimen was PBMCs or T cells enriched from blood (not recorded which). These receptors came from a woman in her thirties or forties with acute COVID-19.

V is TRBV4-1 and J is TRBJ2-1, with D unresolved. Germline CDR1 is MGHRA and CDR2 is YSYEKL. Deletions cut 0 bases from V and 3 bases from J, with 6 bases between. The CDR3 runs to 14 residues. The CDR3 bases are TGCGCCAGCAGCCAAGAGAAGCTCTACAATGAGCAGTTCTTC. Translated, it gives CASSQEKLYNEQFF.

This clone was counted a few times. The chain has TRBV7-9 and TRBJ1-5, with 8 nucleotides matching TRBD1. J lost 6 bases, V lost 5 bases, and 6 bases had no gene match. The CDR3 is 14 residues long. Germline V gives CDR1 SEHNR, CDR2 FQNEAQ (reference sequence). CDR3 nucleotides: TGTGCCAGCAGCCAGGGGACAGGCACTCAGCCCCAGCATTTT. This sequence encodes CASSQGTGTQPQHF.

The V gene is TRBV29-1, the J gene TRBJ2-6; the D is unclear. V was clipped by 5 bases and J by 9 bases, with 11 bases between them. CDR3 length equals 12 residues. Germline assignment: CDR1 SQVTM and CDR2 ANQGSEA. The CDR3 sequence: CSVKLAINVLTF. The CDR3 nucleotides are TGCAGCGTTAAACTCGCCATCAACGTCCTGACTTTC.

About this clone: The sample has other DNA sequences that encode this CDR3 too. The J gene is TRBJ2-5, the V gene TRBV7-2; 7 positions match TRBD2. V shed 1 base and J 5 bases; nucleotides not matched to a gene: 4. The CDR3 is 14 amino acids. The germline CDR1 and CDR2 sequences are SGHTA and FQGNSA. The CDR3 nucleotides read TGTGCCAGCAGCTTAGGTGGGGGGGGTGAGACCCAGTACTTC. The encoded protein is CASSLGGGGETQYF. Together with reference TRBV7-2 and TRBJ2-5, the CDR3 gives the full variable domain: GAGVSQSPSNKVTEKGKDVELRCDPISGHTALYWYRQSLGQGLEFLIYFQGNSAPDKSGLPSDRFSAERTGGSVSTLTIQRTQQEDSAVYLCASSLGGGGETQYFGPGTRLLVL.

The chain combines TRBV3-1 (or the pseudogene TRBV3-2) with TRBJ1-6; D possibly corresponds to TRBD1 (6 bases). Germline V gene lookup returns CDR1 LGHDT and CDR2 YNNKEL (reference sequence). The CDR3 is 14 residues long. V lost 6 bases and J lost 4, with 10 bases in between. The CDR3 DNA reads as TGTGCCAGCAGACGCGGACAGTATAATTCACCCCTCCACTTT. It yields the protein CASRRGQYNSPLHF.

This clone was counted once. The chain joins TRBV7-9 to TRBJ2-3; TRBD2 matches 7 bases. The CDR3 runs 14 residues. The ends lost 8 bases at V and 5 bases at J; junction bases unmatched: 10. The germline gives CDR1 SEHNR, CDR2 FQNEAQ (reference sequence). Here the CDR3 DNA reads TGTGCCAGCCAAACCGGGGCGGGGGTAGATACGCAGTATTTT. It codes for CASQTGAGVDTQYF.

The chain recombines TRBV29-1 with TRBJ1-1, with TRBD1 as a possible D gene (6 bases). Trimming took off 5 bases at V and 3 bases at J, with 13 bases between the two ends. The CDR3 is 13 amino acids. Per germline, CDR1 SQVTM and CDR2 ANQGSEA. For the CDR3, the DNA is TGCAGCGTTCAGGGCCAGGGGCACACTGAAGCTTTCTTT. Encoded protein: CSVQGQGHTEAFF.

The chain combines TRBV7-8 with TRBJ1-2, with D tentatively TRBD1 (5 bases). V was clipped by 5 bases and J by 2 bases, with 18 bases between them. CDR3 length: 16 residues. CDR1 is SGHVS, CDR2 FQNEAQ, per germline. The CDR3 DNA follows: TGTGCCAGCAGCCCTTCCTCATTAGGGGCCAACTATGGCTACACCTTC. Translation: CASSPSSLGANYGYTF.

The chain recombines TRBV3-1 (or the pseudogene TRBV3-2) with TRBJ2-7, with a tentative D call TRBD1 (6 bases). This CDR3 comprises 14 residues. CDR1 is LGHDT, CDR2 YNNKEL, per germline (reference sequence). Trimming shortened V by 1 base and J by 6 bases, and 13 bases separated the two germline ends. CDR3 sequence reads: CASSQGQALLEQYF. CDR3 nucleotide sequence: TGTGCCAGCAGCCAAGGACAGGCGCTGCTCGAGCAGTACTTC.

The chain combines TRBV19 with TRBJ1-6, with D possibly matching TRBD1 (5 bases). Germline CDR1 and CDR2: LNHDA and SQIVND (reference sequence). CDR3 size: 14 residues. Trimming stripped 3 bases from V and 9 bases from J, with 12 bases between. CDR3 amino acids: CASSMTEYSSPLHF. The DNA for the CDR3 is TGTGCCAGTAGTATGACAGAGTATTCTTCACCCCTCCACTTT.

This clone has only one observation. V usage is TRBV9 and J usage is TRBJ2-7; TRBD1 matches 7 bases. Germline loops: CDR1 SGDLS, CDR2 YYNGEE. Unmatched junction bases numbered 6, after V lost 4 bases and J lost 2 bases. The length of the CDR3 is 14 residues. The CDR3 sequence: CASSLGDSPYEQYF. The CDR3 DNA sequence: TGTGCCAGCAGCCTTGGGGACAGCCCCTACGAGCAGTACTTC.

V usage is TRBV29-1 and J usage is TRBJ2-3; D is possibly TRBD1 (5 bases). V dropped 6 bases and J dropped 0 bases, with 16 bases sitting between them. The CDR3 sequence is 15 residues long. The germline gives CDR1 SQVTM, CDR2 ANQGSEA. The CDR3 here is CSVRQFALSTDTQYF. The DNA of the CDR3 is TGCAGCGTGAGACAGTTTGCCCTAAGCACAGATACGCAGTATTTT.

This clone appeared a single time. The CDR3 nucleotides are TGTGCCAGCTCACCAGAACAATCAAGCTCTGGAAACACCATATATTTT. It encodes CASSPEQSSSGNTIYF. The rearrangement joins TRBV18 to TRBJ1-3; D remains unclear. Trimming stripped 2 bases from V and 0 bases from J, with 11 bases between. There are 16 residues in the CDR3. CDR1 KGHSH and CDR2 LQKENI come from the germline V gene.

A single count supports this clone. The chain employs TRBV15 and TRBJ1-2, with unresolved D. The CDR3 is 14 amino acids. Germline V gene data show CDR1 as LNHNV and CDR2 as YYDKDF (reference sequence). V lost 0 bases, J lost 4 bases, and 9 bases lay in between. CDR3 bases: TGTGCCACCAGCAGAGAAGGTCTAGGCTATGGCTACACCTTC. Its translation is CATSREGLGYGYTF.

The chain joins TRBV5-4 to TRBJ2-1; 12 bases align to TRBD2. With 5 bases clipped from V and 8 bases from J, the junction kept 11 bases outside the gene matches. Germline lookup yields CDR1 SGHNT and CDR2 YYREEE (reference sequence). The length of the CDR3 is 16 residues. This CDR3 reads CASRPSPGTSGYEQFF. CDR3 coding DNA: TGTGCCAGCAGACCATCACCCGGGACTAGCGGGTATGAGCAGTTCTTC.

This rearrangement joins TRBV14 to TRBJ2-6; TRBD1 aligns across 9 bases. The germline V gene has CDR1 SGHDN and CDR2 FVKESK. V shed 2 bases and J 4 bases; nucleotides not matched to a gene: 6. The CDR3 extends over 17 amino acids. CDR3 DNA: TGTGCCAGCAGCCAACCGGGACAGGGTTACGGGGCCAACGTCCTGACTTTC. It specifies CASSQPGQGYGANVLTF.

The chain is built from TRBV15 and TRBJ2-7; 8 nucleotides match TRBD1. The CDR3 is 15 amino acids. Unmatched junction bases numbered 10, after V lost 3 bases and J lost 6 bases. Germline V CDR1 and CDR2: LNHNV, YYDKDF (reference sequence). CDR3 sequence: CATSRVGQGGVEQYF. The DNA of the CDR3 is TGTGCCACCAGCAGGGTTGGACAGGGAGGTGTCGAGCAGTACTTC.

Regarding this clone: At one end the junction does not follow the germline gene, possibly because of a read error. This chain uses TRBV5-4 with TRBJ2-1, with D tentatively TRBD2 (5 bases). CDR1 is SGHNT, CDR2 YYREEE, per germline (reference sequence). The CDR3 consists of 11 residues. The DNA of the CDR3 is TGTGCCAGCAGCTTTAGGACTTACCGGATCTTC. It codes for CASSFRTYRIF.

The V call is TRBV12-5, the J call TRBJ1-2, with no clear D. Germline V gives CDR1 LGHNT, CDR2 FRNRAP. V dropped 5 bases and J dropped 4 bases, with 14 bases sitting between them. The CDR3 runs to 14 residues. CDR3 loop: CASGPGILAYGYTF. The DNA of the CDR3 is TGTGCTAGTGGTCCCGGGATCCTGGCCTATGGCTACACCTTC.

The chain recombines TRBV15 with TRBJ2-3; D is ambiguous. The germline CDR1 and CDR2 sequences are LNHNV and YYDKDF (reference sequence). The CDR3 sequence is 15 residues long. V gave up 0 bases and J gave up 1 base, with 8 bases separating them. DNA for the CDR3: TGTGCCACCAGCAGAGATTTAGGAGGCACAGATACGCAGTATTTT. Translated, it gives CATSRDLGGTDTQYF.

The gene calls are TRBV11-2 and TRBJ2-1; no firm D call. From germline, CDR1 is SGHAT and CDR2 FQNNGV. The CDR3 is 12 amino acids. V dropped 3 bases and J dropped 9 bases, with 9 bases sitting between them. The DNA of the CDR3 is TGTGCCAGCAGCTTTCTAGGTAGTGAGCAGTTCTTC. This codes for CASSFLGSEQFF.

This chain connects TRBV4-2 to TRBJ2-1; 7 nucleotides align to TRBD2. Unmatched junction bases numbered 4, after V lost 0 bases and J lost 2 bases. The CDR3 covers 16 residues. Germline-derived CDR1 and CDR2 are LGHNA and YNFKEQ. The CDR3 loop is CASSQEPAGTYNEQFF. CDR3 bases: TGTGCCAGCAGCCAAGAACCAGCGGGGACCTACAATGAGCAGTTCTTC.

This chain uses TRBV19 with TRBJ1-1; D remains ambiguous. Looked up from germline, CDR1 is LNHDA and CDR2 is SQIVND (reference sequence). With 8 bases removed from V and 1 base from J, the gap between germline ends came to 11 bases. The length of the CDR3 is 13 residues. For the CDR3, the DNA is TGTGCCAGTGCGCCTGTTTCGAACACTGAAGCTTTCTTT. Translating it yields CASAPVSNTEAFF. Combining the CDR3 with reference TRBV19 and TRBJ1-1 gives the whole variable domain DGGITQSPKYLFRKEGQNVTLSCEQNLNHDAMYWYRQDPGQGLRLIYYSQIVNDFQKGDIAEGYSVSREKKESFPLTVTSAQKNPTAFYLCASAPVSNTEAFFGQGTRLTVV.

This sequence joins TRBV4-3 and TRBJ2-1, with 11 bases matching TRBD2. Germline-derived CDR1 and CDR2 are LGHNA and YSLEER. J was trimmed by 6 bases and V by 1 base; bases with no gene match: 2. CDR3 length: 15 amino acids. CDR3 protein: CASSQVTSGGNEQFF. Here the CDR3 DNA reads TGCGCCAGCAGCCAAGTAACTAGCGGGGGCAATGAGCAGTTCTTC.

The V and J genes are TRBV27 and TRBJ1-1; D gene unclear. V lost 3 bases to trimming and J lost 7 bases, with 15 bases between them. Per the germline V gene, CDR1 is MNHEY and CDR2 is SMNVEV (reference sequence). This CDR3 has 14 residues. CDR3 nucleotides: TGTGCCAGCAGTTTCTCTAGGGATGCGGGTGAAGCTTTCTTT. It is translated as CASSFSRDAGEAFF.

The chain has TRBV28 and TRBJ2-7; 7 positions agree with TRBD1. The CDR3 is 14 amino acids. CDR1 and CDR2 (germline): MDHEN, SYDVKM. V trimming: 8 bases; J trimming: 4 bases; junction bases outside the gene matches: 11. The CDR3 loop is CASGLGTARYEQYF. In DNA form, the CDR3 reads TGTGCCAGCGGCCTCGGGACAGCGCGGTACGAGCAGTACTTC.

V and J are TRBV5-1 and TRBJ1-4; 7 positions agree with TRBD1. The V and J ends lost 4 bases and 3 bases, in that order; junction bases with no gene match: 6. The CDR3 sequence is 15 residues long. The germline V gene encodes CDR1 SGHRS and CDR2 YFSETQ. CDR3 amino acids: CASSTLTGSNEKLFF. As DNA, the CDR3 is TGCGCCAGCAGCACCTTGACAGGGTCTAATGAAAAACTGTTTTTT.

Details on this clone: This CDR3 is also generated by other DNA sequences in the sample. The CDR3 sequence is CASSLQGYTEAFF. The CDR3 DNA reads TGTGCCAGCAGCTTACAGGGTTACACTGAAGCTTTCTTT. V is TRBV7-3 and J is TRBJ1-1, with D possibly TRBD1 on 5 matching bases. V gave up 2 bases and J gave up 3 bases, with 7 bases separating them. From germline, CDR1 is SGHTA and CDR2 FQGTGA. This CDR3 spans 13 amino acids.

The rearrangement links TRBV9 to TRBJ2-7; 12 bases agree with TRBD2. Looked up from germline, CDR1 is SGDLS and CDR2 is YYNGEE. J lost 3 bases, V lost 0 bases, and 10 bases had no gene match. This CDR3 region has 18 residues. CDR3 loop: CASSVVRGTSGRYYEQYV. DNA of the CDR3: TGTGCCAGCAGCGTAGTAAGAGGGACTAGCGGGCGGTACTACGAGCAGTACGTC.

The chain is built from TRBV7-2 and TRBJ2-3; TRBD2 matches 9 bases. V lost 0 bases and J lost 2; bases outside the gene matches: 3. The CDR3 runs 16 residues. CDR1 and CDR2 (germline): SGHTA, FQGNSA. Here the CDR3 reads CASSLALAGITDTQYF. In DNA, the CDR3 is TGTGCCAGCAGCTTAGCGCTAGCGGGGATCACAGATACGCAGTATTTT. Together with reference TRBV7-2 and TRBJ2-3, the CDR3 gives the full variable domain: GAGVSQSPSNKVTEKGKDVELRCDPISGHTALYWYRQSLGQGLEFLIYFQGNSAPDKSGLPSDRFSAERTGGSVSTLTIQRTQQEDSAVYLCASSLALAGITDTQYFGPGTRLTVL.